The sequence of this TCR beta chain was determined in a study of T-cell memory formation after mild COVID-19 (dated by TCRdb to the early 2020s). Turning to the overall study: TCR sequence clusters from the two donors were found to be largely donor specific. T-cell clones expanding and contracting after mild COVID-19 in a couple of donors were tracked by longitudinal TCRalpha and TCRbeta repertoire sequencing. Two young, previously healthy adult volunteers made up the cohort, one male and one female.

Instrument used: Illumina NovaSeq 6000. cDNA libraries for TCRalpha and TCRbeta were prepared by 5'RACE using constant-segment primers, with sample barcodes and unique molecular identifiers added. Trizol reagent was used to extract RNA from every sample. Amplification of the libraries took two PCR steps, and the second step added a second sample barcode plus Illumina TruSeq adapters. Sequencing of the libraries was done on an Illumina NovaSeq, producing 2 x 150 bp paired-end reads. The paper's processing steps were these. Reads were demultiplexed and collapsed into UMI-guided consensus sequences with migec v1.2.7. Using mixcr v2.1.11, UMI consensuses were aligned to TRA and TRB V and J templates and then assembled into clonotypes. Clonotypes were classified as expanded or contracted when called significant by both edgeR and NoisET, with noise models trained on biological replicates. For edgeR calls, a false discovery rate-adjusted p below 0.01 and a log2 fold-change threshold of 1 were applied. As an exploratory analysis of dynamics, max-normalized trajectories of the 1000 most abundant clonotypes were examined by PCA with hierarchical clustering. Each responding clone was given a CD4 or CD8 phenotype based on the CD4+ and CD8+ repertoires, which had been sequenced separately. The raw public data were reprocessed by TCRdb itself: fastp quality trimming at Q25, MiXCR clonotype calling, in-frame beta chains only. All rows with the same CDR3 protein become a single entry with the most common DNA and genes. The V and J calls were determined by TCRdb, not by the authors. Within this sample are about 430,000 distinct CDR3 sequences, with roughly 17% of them counted one time only. Roughly 21% of the sample rests with the top ten.

The CDR3 holds 19 amino acids from the cysteine to the phenylalanine. Only the CDR3 part of the read is kept: 57 bases, read in frame from the first base. Compared with germline, V lacks 4 bases and J lacks 4 bases; bases without a gene match: 15. The germline V gene supplies CDR1 SGHRS and CDR2 YFSETQ. Ficoll-Paque density gradient centrifugation was the method used to isolate PBMCs. Many counts were recorded for this clonotype. This clone's antigen is unknown. Per-base qualities were not stored, and no clone one base away is much larger. Overall results and qualifications from the work: Some responding clones were detected in pre-infection memory, which suggested that pre-existing cross-reactive memory T cells had joined the SARS-CoV-2 response. Contracting CD4+ clones were located mainly in the CM and EM memory subsets, whereas CD8+ clones were found to be enriched in EMRA. Whether the second-wave clones peaking on day 37 were SARS-CoV-2 specific was not confirmed. The study included only a couple of mild cases, and larger cohorts that include severe cases with pre-infection samples were judged to be necessary. Clones that contracted from day 15 to 85 showed balanced CD4/CD8 phenotypes, whereas a second wave of clones that expanded from day 15 to 37 leaned towards CD4+.

The rearrangement joined TRBV5-1 to TRBJ2-2; 11 central bases correspond to TRBD1. Specimen: PBMCs or a T cell subset sorted from them (not recorded which). This TCR came from a man in his late teens or twenties who had mild COVID-19 (a few samples of this study predate the infection). The sample titles of this study are shuffled in the database, so cell type and time point are left out; the donor was told from shared clones. The CDR3 region reads CASSPNPDRGLGGTGELFF. At the DNA level, the sequence is TGCGCCAGCAGCCCTAACCCGGACAGGGGGCTAGGCGGCACCGGGGAGCTGTTTTTT.